Listed below are T cell receptor beta chains from one sample, sequenced in a study of cytomegalovirus exposure and HLA in healthy donors. The repertoire was sequenced with immunoSEQ multiplex PCR; TCRdb's copy has only in-frame clones and lacks some. The data hold tens of thousands of clones, with 77% observed a single time. The sample comprised PBMCs. The source of these receptors is a male donor in good health and CMV-seropositive. Both conserved end residues are part of each CDR3. The D gene is left open where the match is weak.

TRBD1 | TRBJ2-7 | TRBV6-5 | CASSYSDRVHEQYF
- | TRBJ1-5 | TRBV2 | CASSEASPGNQPQHF
TRBD1 | TRBJ1-1 | TRBV7-3 | CASSLTATPGQGLGNTEAFF
TRBD1 | TRBJ2-2 | TRBV10-3 | CAIRSRGGGTGELFF
TRBD1 | TRBJ1-2 | TRBV5-1 | CASSQGSGGNYGYTF
- | TRBJ2-4 | TRBV5-1 | CASSLGVRLAKNIQYF
TRBD1 | TRBJ1-1 | TRBV28 | CASSSPPGGGKTEAFF
TRBD2 | TRBJ2-2 | TRBV9 | CASSPSGSTGELFF
- | TRBJ1-2 | TRBV5-4 | CASSGGTSANYGYTF
TRBD1 | TRBJ1-1 | TRBV7-7 | CASSLKQGTEAFF
TRBD1 | TRBJ2-7 | TRBV5-6 | CASSMVRGTGHSYEQYF
TRBD1 | - | TRBV27 | CASRDRVSYEQYF
- | TRBJ1-1 | TRBV6-5 | CASSRTLIMNTEAFF
- | TRBJ2-5 | TRBV9 | CASSRDMETQYF
- | TRBJ1-1 | TRBV2 | CASSDSQPNTEAFF
- | TRBJ2-1 | TRBV11-2 | CASSSEGGGYRFF
TRBD2 | TRBJ2-3 | TRBV7-3 | CASSSLAGGTDTQYF
TRBD2 | TRBJ2-3 | TRBV13 | CASSSRTSGELYTDTQYF
TRBD1 | TRBJ2-2 | TRBV7-9 | CASSFVGQGSPNTGELFF
TRBD1 | TRBJ2-7 | TRBV15 | CATSRGQAPYEQYF
- | TRBJ2-7 | TRBV14 | CASSRTWKDEQYF
TRBD1 | TRBJ1-4 | TRBV15 | CATSRTPTGVDEKLFF
- | TRBJ2-2 | TRBV5-1 | CASRRGGLDGELFF
TRBD1 | TRBJ1-2 | TRBV30 | CAWSRGTDSPSGYGYTF
- | TRBJ1-5 | TRBV7-2 | CASSLAYRGGGAGNQPQHF
- | TRBJ2-5 | TRBV14 | CASSPLAQETQYF
- | TRBJ2-5 | TRBV7-9 | CASSLVPETQYF
- | TRBJ1-1 | TRBV28 | CASSLYPPGRVGDTEAFF
TRBD2 | TRBJ2-1 | TRBV6-5 | CASSRRTSGRDEQFF